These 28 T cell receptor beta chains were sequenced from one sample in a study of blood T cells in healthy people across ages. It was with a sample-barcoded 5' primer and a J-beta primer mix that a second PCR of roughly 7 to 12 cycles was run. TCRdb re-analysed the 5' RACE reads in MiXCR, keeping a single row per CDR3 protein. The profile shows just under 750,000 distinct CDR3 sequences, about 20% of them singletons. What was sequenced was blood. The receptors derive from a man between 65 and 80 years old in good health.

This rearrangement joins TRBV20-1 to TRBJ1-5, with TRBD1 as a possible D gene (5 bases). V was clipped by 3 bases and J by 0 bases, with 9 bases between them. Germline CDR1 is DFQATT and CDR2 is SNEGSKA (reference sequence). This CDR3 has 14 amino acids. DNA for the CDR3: TGCAGTGCTAGGGCAGACAGTAGCAATCAGCCCCAGCATTTT. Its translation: CSARADSSNQPQHF.

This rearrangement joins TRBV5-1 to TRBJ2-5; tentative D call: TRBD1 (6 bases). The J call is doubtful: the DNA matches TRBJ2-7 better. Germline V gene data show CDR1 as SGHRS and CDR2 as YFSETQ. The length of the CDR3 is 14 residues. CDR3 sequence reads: CASRVSWTDYEQYF. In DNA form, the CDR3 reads TGCGCCAGCCGTGTAAGCTGGACAGACTACGAGCAGTACTTC.

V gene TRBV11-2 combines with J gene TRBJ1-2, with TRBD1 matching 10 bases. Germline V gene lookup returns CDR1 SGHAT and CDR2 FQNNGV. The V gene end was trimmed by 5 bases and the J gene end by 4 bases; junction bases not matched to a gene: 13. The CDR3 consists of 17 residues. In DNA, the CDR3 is TGTGCCAGCAGCCGCACTGGGCGGGGACAGGGGAGCTATGGCTACACCTTC. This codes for CASSRTGRGQGSYGYTF.

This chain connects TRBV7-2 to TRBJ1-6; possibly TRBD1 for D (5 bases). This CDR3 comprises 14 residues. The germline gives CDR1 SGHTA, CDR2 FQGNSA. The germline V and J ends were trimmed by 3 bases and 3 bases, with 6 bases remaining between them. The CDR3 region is CASSFQGYNSPLHF. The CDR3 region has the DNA TGTGCCAGCAGCTTTCAGGGCTATAATTCACCCCTCCACTTT.

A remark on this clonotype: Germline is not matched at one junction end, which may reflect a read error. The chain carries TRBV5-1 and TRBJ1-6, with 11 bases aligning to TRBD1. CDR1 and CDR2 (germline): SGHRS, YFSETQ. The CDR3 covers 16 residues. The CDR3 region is CASSRDRGSYNSPLHF. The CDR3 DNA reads TGTGCCAGCAGCCGGGACAGGGGGTCCTATAATTCACCCCTCCACTTT.

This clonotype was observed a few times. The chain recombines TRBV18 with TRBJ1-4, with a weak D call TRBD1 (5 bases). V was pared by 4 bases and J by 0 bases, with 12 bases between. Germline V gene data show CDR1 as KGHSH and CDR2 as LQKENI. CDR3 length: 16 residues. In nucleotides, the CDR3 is TGTGCCAGCTCACTGCAGGGAGTTGCAACTAATGAAAAACTGTTTTTT. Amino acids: CASSLQGVATNEKLFF.

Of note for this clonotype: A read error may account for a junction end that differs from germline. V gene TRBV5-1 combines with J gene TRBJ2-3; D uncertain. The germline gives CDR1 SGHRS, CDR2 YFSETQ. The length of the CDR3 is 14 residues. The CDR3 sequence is CANSLASTKDTQYF. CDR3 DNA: TGCGCCAACAGCTTGGCCTCAACGAAAGATACGCAGTATTTT. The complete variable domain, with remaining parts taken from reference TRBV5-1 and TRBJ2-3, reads KAGVTQTPRYLIKTRGQQVTLSCSPISGHRSVSWYQQTPGQGLQFLFEYFSETQRNKGNFPGRFSGRQFSNSRSEMNVSTLELGDSALYLCANSLASTKDTQYFGPGTRLTVL.

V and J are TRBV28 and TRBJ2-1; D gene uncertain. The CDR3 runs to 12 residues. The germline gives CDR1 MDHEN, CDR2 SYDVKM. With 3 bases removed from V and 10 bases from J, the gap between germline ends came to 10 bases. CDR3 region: CASSFPRLEQFF. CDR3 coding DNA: TGTGCCAGCAGTTTCCCCCGGCTAGAGCAGTTCTTC.

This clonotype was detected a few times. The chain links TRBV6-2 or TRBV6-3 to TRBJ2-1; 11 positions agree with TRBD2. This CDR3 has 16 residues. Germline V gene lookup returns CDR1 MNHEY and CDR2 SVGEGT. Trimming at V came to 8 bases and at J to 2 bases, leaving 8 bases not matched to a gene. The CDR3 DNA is TGTGCCAGCGGCGAAAGGACTAGCGGGCCCTACAATGAGCAGTTCTTC. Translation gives CASGERTSGPYNEQFF.

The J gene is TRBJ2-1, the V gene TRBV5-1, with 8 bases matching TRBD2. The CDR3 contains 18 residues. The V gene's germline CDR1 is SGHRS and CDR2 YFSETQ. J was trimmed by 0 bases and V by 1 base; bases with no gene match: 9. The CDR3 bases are TGCGCCAGCAGCTTGTTAGTTGGCGGGGGGAGCTCCTACAATGAGCAGTTCTTC. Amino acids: CASSLLVGGGSSYNEQFF.

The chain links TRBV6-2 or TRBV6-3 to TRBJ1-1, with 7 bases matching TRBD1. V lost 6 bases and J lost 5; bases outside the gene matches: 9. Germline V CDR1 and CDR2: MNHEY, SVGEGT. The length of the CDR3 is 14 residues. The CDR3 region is CASSPGGKLTEAFF. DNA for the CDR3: TGTGCCAGCAGCCCAGGGGGGAAACTGACTGAAGCTTTCTTT.

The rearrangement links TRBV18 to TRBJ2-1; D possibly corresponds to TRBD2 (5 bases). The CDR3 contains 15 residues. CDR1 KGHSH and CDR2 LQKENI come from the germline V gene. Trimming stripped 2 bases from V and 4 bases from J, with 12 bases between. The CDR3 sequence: CASSPSDSVYNEQFF. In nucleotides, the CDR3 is TGTGCCAGCTCACCAAGCGATAGCGTATACAATGAGCAGTTCTTC.

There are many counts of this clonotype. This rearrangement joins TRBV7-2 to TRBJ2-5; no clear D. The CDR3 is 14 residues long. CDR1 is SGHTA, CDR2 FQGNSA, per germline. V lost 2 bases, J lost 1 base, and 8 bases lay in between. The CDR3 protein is CASSLNGVQETQYF. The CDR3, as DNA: TGTGCCAGCAGCTTAAATGGGGTCCAAGAGACCCAGTACTTC.

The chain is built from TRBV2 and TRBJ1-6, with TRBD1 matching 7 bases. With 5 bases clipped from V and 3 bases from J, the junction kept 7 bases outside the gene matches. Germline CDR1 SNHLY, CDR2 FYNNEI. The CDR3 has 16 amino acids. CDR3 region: CASSLYRDSYNSPLHF. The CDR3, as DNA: TGTGCCAGCAGTCTATACCGGGACAGCTATAATTCACCCCTCCACTTT.

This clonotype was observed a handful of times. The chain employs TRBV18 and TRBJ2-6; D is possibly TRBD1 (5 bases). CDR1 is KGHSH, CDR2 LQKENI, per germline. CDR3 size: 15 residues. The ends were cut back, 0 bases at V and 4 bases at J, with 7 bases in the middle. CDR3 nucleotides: TGTGCCAGCTCACCACCAGGGGCCGGGGCCAACGTCCTGACTTTC. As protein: CASSPPGAGANVLTF.

CDR3 in DNA: TGCAGTGCCCTCGGACTAGCGGGTCGCGAGCAGTACTTC. Translation gives CSALGLAGREQYF. The gene calls are TRBV20-1 and TRBJ2-7; 11 nucleotides match TRBD2. Trimming at V came to 6 bases and at J to 6 bases, leaving 7 bases not matched to a gene. The CDR3 has 13 amino acids. Germline V gene sequence: CDR1 DFQATT, CDR2 SNEGSKA (reference sequence).

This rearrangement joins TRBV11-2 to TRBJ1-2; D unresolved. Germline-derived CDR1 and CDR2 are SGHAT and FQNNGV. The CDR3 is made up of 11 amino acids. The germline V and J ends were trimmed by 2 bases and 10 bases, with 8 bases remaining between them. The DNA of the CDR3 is TGTGCCAGCAGCTTAAATCAGGACTACACCTTC. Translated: CASSLNQDYTF.

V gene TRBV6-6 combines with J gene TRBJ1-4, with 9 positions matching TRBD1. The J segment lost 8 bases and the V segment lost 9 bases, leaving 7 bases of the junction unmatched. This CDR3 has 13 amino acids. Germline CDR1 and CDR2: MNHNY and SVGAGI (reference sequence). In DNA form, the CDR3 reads TGTGCCAGTAACAGGGGGCGATACGAAAAACTGTTTTTT. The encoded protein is CASNRGRYEKLFF.

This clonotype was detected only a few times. Here the CDR3 reads CASSPGLAGSSYNEQFF. The CDR3 DNA reads TGTGCCAGCAGTCCTGGACTAGCGGGAAGCTCCTACAATGAGCAGTTCTTC. This sequence joins TRBV12-3 or TRBV12-4 and TRBJ2-1; TRBD2 aligns across 12 bases. The trim removed 5 bases at V and 0 bases at J, leaving 5 bases unmatched. The CDR3 covers 17 residues.

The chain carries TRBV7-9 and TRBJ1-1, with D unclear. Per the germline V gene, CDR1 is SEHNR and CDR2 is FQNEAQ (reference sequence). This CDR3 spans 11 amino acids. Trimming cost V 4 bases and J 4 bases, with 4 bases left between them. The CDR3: CASSWATEAFF. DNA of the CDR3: TGTGCCAGCAGCTGGGCCACTGAAGCTTTCTTT.

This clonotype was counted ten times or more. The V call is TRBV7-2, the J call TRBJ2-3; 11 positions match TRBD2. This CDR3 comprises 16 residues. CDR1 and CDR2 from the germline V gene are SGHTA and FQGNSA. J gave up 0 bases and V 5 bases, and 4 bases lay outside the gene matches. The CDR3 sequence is CASSLRLAGSTDTQYF. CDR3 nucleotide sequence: TGTGCCAGCAGCCTCCGACTAGCGGGAAGCACAGATACGCAGTATTTT.

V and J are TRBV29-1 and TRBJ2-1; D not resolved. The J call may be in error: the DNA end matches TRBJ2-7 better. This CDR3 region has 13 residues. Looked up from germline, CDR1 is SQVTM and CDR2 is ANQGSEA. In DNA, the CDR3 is TGCGGCGTTGAACCACAGAGCTCCTACGAGCAGTACGTC. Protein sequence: CGVEPQSSYEQYV.

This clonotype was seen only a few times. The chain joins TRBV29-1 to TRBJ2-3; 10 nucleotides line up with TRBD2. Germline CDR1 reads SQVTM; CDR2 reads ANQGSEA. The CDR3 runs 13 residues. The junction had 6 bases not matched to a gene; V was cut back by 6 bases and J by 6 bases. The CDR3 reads CSVQAGGPDTQYF. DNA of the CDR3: TGCAGCGTCCAAGCGGGAGGGCCCGATACGCAGTATTTT.

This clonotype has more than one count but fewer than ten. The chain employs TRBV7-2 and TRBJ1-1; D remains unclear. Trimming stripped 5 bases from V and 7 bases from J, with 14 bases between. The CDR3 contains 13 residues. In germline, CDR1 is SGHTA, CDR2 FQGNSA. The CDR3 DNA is TGTGCCAGCAGCCTAGTTAGGGCAGATGAAGCTTTCTTT. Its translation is CASSLVRADEAFF.

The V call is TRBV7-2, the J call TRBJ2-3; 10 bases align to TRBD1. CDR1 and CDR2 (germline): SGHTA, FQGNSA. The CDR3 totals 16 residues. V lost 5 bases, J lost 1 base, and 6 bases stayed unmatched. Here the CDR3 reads CASSHQGTGGTDTQYF. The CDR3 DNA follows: TGTGCCAGCAGCCACCAAGGGACAGGGGGCACAGATACGCAGTATTTT.

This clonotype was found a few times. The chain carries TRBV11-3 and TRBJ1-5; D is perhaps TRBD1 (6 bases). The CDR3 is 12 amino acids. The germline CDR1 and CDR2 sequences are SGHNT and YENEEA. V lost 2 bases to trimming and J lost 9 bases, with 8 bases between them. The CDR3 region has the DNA TGTGCCAGCAGCTTACAGGGGTGGCCCCAGCATTTT. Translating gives CASSLQGWPQHF.

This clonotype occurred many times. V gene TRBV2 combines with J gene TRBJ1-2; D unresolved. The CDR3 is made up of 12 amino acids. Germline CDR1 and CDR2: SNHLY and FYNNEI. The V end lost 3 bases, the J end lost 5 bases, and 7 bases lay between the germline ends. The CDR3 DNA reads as TGTGCCAGCAGTGATACAGCATATGGCTACACCTTC. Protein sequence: CASSDTAYGYTF. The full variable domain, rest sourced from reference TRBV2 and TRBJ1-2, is EPEVTQTPSHQVTQMGQEVILRCVPISNHLYFYWYRQILGQKVEFLVSFYNNEISEKSEIFDDQFSVERPDGSNFTLKIRSTKLEDSAMYFCASSDTAYGYTFGSGTRLTVV.

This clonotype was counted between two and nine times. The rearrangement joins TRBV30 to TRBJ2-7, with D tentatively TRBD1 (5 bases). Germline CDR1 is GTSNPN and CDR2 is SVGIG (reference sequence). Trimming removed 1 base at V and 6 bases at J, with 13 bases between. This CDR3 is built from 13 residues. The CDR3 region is CAWSGQGFGEQYV. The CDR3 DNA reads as TGTGCCTGGAGTGGGCAGGGATTTGGCGAGCAGTACGTC.